This is a list of T cell receptor beta chains from one sample in a study of blood T cell repertoires in COVID-19. Only in-frame clones appear in the TCRdb table, and some are missing; sequencing was by immunoSEQ multiplex PCR. The sample contains approximately 99,000 clones, 87% of which appear only once. Sequencing was performed on peripheral blood. These receptors all stem from a human donor in a cohort sampled during active COVID-19. CDR3s include the opening cysteine and the closing phenylalanine or tryptophan. D genes are given only for firm matches. For some rows the clone size is stated as once, few or many, or as a class when expanded; others skip it.

clone size: NA
D gene: NA
V gene: TRBV27
J gene: TRBJ1-1
CDR3 DNA: TGTGCCAGCAGGTATTATGTGGAGGACACTGAAGCTTTCTTT
CDR3 protein: CASRYYVEDTEAFF

clone size: NA
D gene: TRBD1
V gene: TRBV5-8
J gene: TRBJ1-1
CDR3 DNA: TGTGCCAGCAGCTTACCGGGACAGGGGTTGTTGGGTGCTTTCTTT
CDR3 protein: CASSLPGQGLLGAFF

clone size: once
D gene: TRBD2
V gene: TRBV19
J gene: TRBJ2-1
CDR3 DNA: TGTGCCAGTAGTATTCCCCCACTAGCGGGAGTGGCGCATGAGCAGTTCTTC
CDR3 protein: CASSIPPLAGVAHEQFF

clone size: NA
D gene: TRBD1
V gene: TRBV6-1
J gene: TRBJ1-5
CDR3 DNA: TGTGCCAGCAGTGAACAGGGGGCTCGTATTAGCAATCAGCCCCAGCATTTT
CDR3 protein: CASSEQGARISNQPQHF

clone size: NA
D gene: TRBD2
V gene: TRBV5-1
J gene: TRBJ2-5
CDR3 DNA: TGCGCCAGCAGTGTAGCGGGAGGGCCGGAGACCCAGTACTTC
CDR3 protein: CASSVAGGPETQYF

clone size: NA
D gene: TRBD1
V gene: TRBV19
J gene: TRBJ2-4
CDR3 DNA: TGTGCCAGTAGTAATCCGGGACAGGGACAGAACATTCAGTACTTC
CDR3 protein: CASSNPGQGQNIQYF

clone size: NA
D gene: NA
V gene: TRBV2
J gene: TRBJ1-3
CDR3 DNA: TGTGCCAGCAGGAAGCGGGTCATCACAGGAAACACCATATATTTT
CDR3 protein: CASRKRVITGNTIYF

clone size: NA
D gene: NA
V gene: TRBV13
J gene: TRBJ2-7
CDR3 DNA: TGTGCCAGCAGCTTAGCGGGTAGGGGAGAGCAGTACTTC
CDR3 protein: CASSLAGRGEQYF

clone size: NA
D gene: NA
V gene: TRBV5-1
J gene: TRBJ1-1
CDR3 DNA: TGCGCCAGCAGCTTGATGGCCTCCGAGAACACTGAAGCTTTCTTT
CDR3 protein: CASSLMASENTEAFF

clone size: NA
D gene: NA
V gene: TRBV28
J gene: TRBJ1-4
CDR3 DNA: TGTGCCAGCAGTGTCAACATACAGGCTTCGGTACTGTTTTTT
CDR3 protein: CASSVNIQASVLFF

clone size: NA
D gene: TRBD2
V gene: TRBV6-2/TRBV6-3
J gene: TRBJ2-1
CDR3 DNA: TGTGCCAGCAGTAGGAGGGGACTAGTAGAAGGCAATGAGCAGTTCTTC
CDR3 protein: CASSRRGLVEGNEQFF

clone size: NA
D gene: TRBD1
V gene: TRBV5-1
J gene: TRBJ2-6
CDR3 DNA: TGCGCCAGCAGCTCCGGGACAGGGACCCCTGGGGCCAACGTCCTGACTTTC
CDR3 protein: CASSSGTGTPGANVLTF

clone size: once
D gene: NA
V gene: TRBV7-2
J gene: TRBJ2-3
CDR3 DNA: TGTGCCAGCAGCTTAGGGACAGCCGTTTATACGCAGTATTTT
CDR3 protein: CASSLGTAVYTQYF

clone size: few
D gene: TRBD2
V gene: TRBV4-3
J gene: TRBJ2-1
CDR3 DNA: TGCGCCAGCAGCGGCAGGACTAGCGGGAGAGTCTTTGTCAATGAGCAGTTCTTC
CDR3 protein: CASSGRTSGRVFVNEQFF

clone size: NA
D gene: TRBD1
V gene: TRBV12-5
J gene: TRBJ1-5
CDR3 DNA: TGTGCTAGTGGTTTCTTCCCCCGCGACAGGGACGGTCAGCCCCAGCATTTT
CDR3 protein: CASGFFPRDRDGQPQHF

clone size: NA
D gene: TRBD1
V gene: TRBV24-1
J gene: TRBJ1-5
CDR3 DNA: TGTGCCACCGACCCCGGGACAGGGCACAATCAGCCCCAGCATTTT
CDR3 protein: CATDPGTGHNQPQHF

clone size: NA
D gene: TRBD1
V gene: TRBV7-2
J gene: TRBJ2-7
CDR3 DNA: TGTGCCAGCAGCTTAGTAGGGGGCCAATACGAGCAGTACTTC
CDR3 protein: CASSLVGGQYEQYF

clone size: NA
D gene: NA
V gene: TRBV7-2
J gene: TRBJ1-1
CDR3 DNA: TGTGCCAGCAGCCAGGTGGGCACTGAAGCTTTCTTT
CDR3 protein: CASSQVGTEAFF

clone size: NA
D gene: NA
V gene: TRBV2
J gene: TRBJ1-2
CDR3 DNA: TGTGCCAGCAGGGAGACAGAAAACTATGGCTACACCTTC
CDR3 protein: CASRETENYGYTF

clone size: NA
D gene: NA
V gene: TRBV20-1
J gene: TRBJ2-3
CDR3 DNA: TGCAGTGCTAGTTTGTTTAGGAGCGGGTGGACAGATACGCAGTATTTT
CDR3 protein: CSASLFRSGWTDTQYF

clone size: NA
D gene: NA
V gene: TRBV4-1
J gene: TRBJ2-7
CDR3 DNA: TGCGCCAGCAGCCAAGATTTGACAGGCTACGAGCAGTACTTC
CDR3 protein: CASSQDLTGYEQYF

clone size: NA
D gene: NA
V gene: TRBV18
J gene: TRBJ2-3
CDR3 DNA: TGTGCCAGCTCACCACCCAGTGTCTCCACAGATACGCAGTATTTT
CDR3 protein: CASSPPSVSTDTQYF

clone size: NA
D gene: NA
V gene: TRBV5-4
J gene: TRBJ2-7
CDR3 DNA: TGTGCCAGCAGCCCTTCTTCAGTCTCCTACGAGCAGTACTTC
CDR3 protein: CASSPSSVSYEQYF

clone size: NA
D gene: NA
V gene: TRBV29-1
J gene: TRBJ1-5
CDR3 DNA: TGCAGCGTTGGACCCTCGGGGGAGGGCAATCAGCCCCAGCATTTT
CDR3 protein: CSVGPSGEGNQPQHF

clone size: NA
D gene: TRBD2
V gene: TRBV3-1/TRBV3-2
J gene: TRBJ2-5
CDR3 DNA: TGTGCCAGCAGCCAAGATGAGGGCCTAGCGGGTTTTTGGGCACAAGAGACCCAGTACTTC
CDR3 protein: CASSQDEGLAGFWAQETQYF

clone size: once
D gene: NA
V gene: TRBV19
J gene: TRBJ1-2
CDR3 DNA: TGTGCCAGTACTGAGGGGGGGGCAGGAAACTATGGCTACACCTTC
CDR3 protein: CASTEGGAGNYGYTF

clone size: NA
D gene: TRBD1
V gene: TRBV11-1
J gene: TRBJ2-7
CDR3 DNA: TGTGCCAGCAGCTTACCGGGACAGGGTGTTTACGAGCAGTACTTC
CDR3 protein: CASSLPGQGVYEQYF

clone size: NA
D gene: NA
V gene: TRBV7-9
J gene: TRBJ1-1
CDR3 DNA: TGTGCCAGCAGCCGTCCCAAAGCACAGGGTGGCACTGAAGCTTTCTTT
CDR3 protein: CASSRPKAQGGTEAFF

clone size: NA
D gene: NA
V gene: TRBV5-1
J gene: TRBJ1-1
CDR3 DNA: TGCGCCAGCAGCGACGGGGGAACTGAAGCTTTCTTT
CDR3 protein: CASSDGGTEAFF

clone size: NA
D gene: NA
V gene: TRBV2
J gene: TRBJ1-1
CDR3 DNA: TGTGCCAGCACAGGACAGAAGACAAACACTGAAGCTTTCTTT
CDR3 protein: CASTGQKTNTEAFF

clone size: NA
D gene: NA
V gene: TRBV5-1
J gene: TRBJ1-3
CDR3 DNA: TGCGCCAGCAGCTTGGCCCAGGGAATAAGCTCTGGAAACACCATATATTTT
CDR3 protein: CASSLAQGISSGNTIYF

clone size: few
D gene: TRBD2
V gene: TRBV10-3
J gene: TRBJ2-1
CDR3 DNA: TGTGCCACCACCACCCTGGGGACTAGCGGGAGGGGGGGTGAGCAGTTCTTC
CDR3 protein: CATTTLGTSGRGGEQFF

clone size: few
D gene: TRBD1
V gene: TRBV9
J gene: TRBJ2-7
CDR3 DNA: TGTGCCAGCAGCGTAGCTGGGGGACAGGGGGAGTCCGAGCAGTACTTC
CDR3 protein: CASSVAGGQGESEQYF

clone size: few
D gene: TRBD1
V gene: TRBV2
J gene: TRBJ1-3
CDR3 DNA: TGTGCCAGCAACTTGGGACAGGGGTATGGAAACACCATATATTTT
CDR3 protein: CASNLGQGYGNTIYF

clone size: once
D gene: NA
V gene: TRBV5-1
J gene: TRBJ2-7
CDR3 DNA: TGCGCCAGCAGCTTGGTATCCGATTACTTCTACGAGCAGTACTTC
CDR3 protein: CASSLVSDYFYEQYF

clone size: few
D gene: NA
V gene: TRBV29-1
J gene: TRBJ2-1
CDR3 DNA: TGCAGCGTTGCGGACTTCGCGGCTAACCACCCGTTCTTC
CDR3 protein: CSVADFAANHPFF

clone size: NA
D gene: NA
V gene: TRBV7-9
J gene: TRBJ2-6
CDR3 DNA: TGTGCCAGCAACCCTACGGAGGGAAGATCTGGGGCCAACGTCCTGACTTTC
CDR3 protein: CASNPTEGRSGANVLTF

clone size: once
D gene: TRBD1
V gene: TRBV7-6
J gene: TRBJ2-1
CDR3 DNA: TGTGCCAGCAGCTTAGGAGGTGCCTCGGACAGGGGTGTTTTGCAGTTCTTC
CDR3 protein: CASSLGGASDRGVLQFF

clone size: NA
D gene: NA
V gene: TRBV15
J gene: TRBJ2-7
CDR3 DNA: TGTGCCACCAGCAGAGATATGGCAGGGGTCTCCTACGAGCAGTACTTC
CDR3 protein: CATSRDMAGVSYEQYF

clone size: NA
D gene: TRBD1
V gene: TRBV5-5
J gene: TRBJ2-7
CDR3 DNA: TGTGCCAGCAGCGTAGGACCGGGACAGGGAACCTACGAGCAGTACTTC
CDR3 protein: CASSVGPGQGTYEQYF

clone size: NA
D gene: NA
V gene: TRBV5-1
J gene: TRBJ1-3
CDR3 DNA: TGCGCCAGCAGCGGGGACACGGGAGGAAACACCATATATTTT
CDR3 protein: CASSGDTGGNTIYF

clone size: NA
D gene: NA
V gene: TRBV9
J gene: TRBJ2-5
CDR3 DNA: TGTGCCAGCAGCGTAGGGCCTTACCAAGAGACCCAGTACTTC
CDR3 protein: CASSVGPYQETQYF

clone size: NA
D gene: TRBD1
V gene: TRBV5-8
J gene: TRBJ1-4
CDR3 DNA: TGTGCCAGCAGCTGGCCCGGGACAGCAACTAATGAAAAACTGTTTTTT
CDR3 protein: CASSWPGTATNEKLFF

clone size: NA
D gene: TRBD1
V gene: TRBV5-6
J gene: TRBJ2-3
CDR3 DNA: TGTGCCAGCAGCAACCTAGGGGGAAAGGGGGCCACAGATACGCAGTATTTT
CDR3 protein: CASSNLGGKGATDTQYF

clone size: NA
D gene: NA
V gene: TRBV5-1
J gene: TRBJ2-1
CDR3 DNA: TGCGCCAGCAGCTGGGGGGATTTGGTCCGCAATGAGCAGTTCTTC
CDR3 protein: CASSWGDLVRNEQFF

clone size: NA
D gene: NA
V gene: TRBV5-4
J gene: TRBJ2-1
CDR3 DNA: TGTGCCAGCAGCCTGGGGCTTTCGGGAATTCGGCCCACTGAGCAGTTCTTC
CDR3 protein: CASSLGLSGIRPTEQFF

clone size: NA
D gene: NA
V gene: TRBV5-5
J gene: TRBJ1-5
CDR3 DNA: TGTGCCAGCAGCTTGGTGGACAGTAATCAGCCCCAGCATTTT
CDR3 protein: CASSLVDSNQPQHF

clone size: NA
D gene: NA
V gene: TRBV5-6
J gene: TRBJ2-7
CDR3 DNA: TGTGCCAGCAGCTTGCAGTTGACAGGTTCCTACGAGCAGTACTTC
CDR3 protein: CASSLQLTGSYEQYF